Given below is one T cell receptor (beta chain) in context. Antigen specificity is unknown. These data are taken from a study of CD8+CD57+ T cells in acquired aplastic anemia. Study summary: CD4+ and CD8+ cells, once sorted, gave DNA averaging around 3.2 ug. CD4+ cells from healthy donors averaged roughly 9.9 million reads. Broader study findings: Patients and controls had CD8+ Simpson's diversity values that were not significantly distinct. Patients had roughly 31 CD8+ CDR3 sequences in common with controls (the shared set).

Both TCR beta VDJ combination and CDR3 sequence profiling were carried out. Genomic DNA was the template for this profiling. TCRdb used MiXCR to reprocess the reads, holding one entry per CDR3 protein. The sample lists 350,000 to 450,000 distinct CDR3 sequences, around 72% occurring once. The germline gives CDR1 SGHAT, CDR2 FQNNGV. The CDR3 spans 16 residues. With 5 bases removed from V and 0 bases from J, the gap between germline ends came to 16 bases. The rearrangement links TRBV11-2 to TRBJ1-1; D remains ambiguous. The origin of this receptor is a human donor in good health, serving as a control. The sample comprised sorted CD4+, CD8+, or CD8+CD57+ T cells (not recorded which) from PBMCs. The CDR3 DNA follows: TGTGCCAGCAGCCAATTGAACCAAGGGATGAACACTGAAGCTTTCTTT. Translating gives CASSQLNQGMNTEAFF.